The T cell receptor beta chain under discussion was sequenced for a study of blood T cells in healthy people across ages. Then a second PCR, running roughly 7 to 11 cycles, was carried out with a sample-barcoded 5' primer and a J-beta primer mix. Each CDR3 protein is one row after TCRdb ran MiXCR on the 5' RACE reads. The top ten hold roughly a quarter of the sample, which has 890,000 or so distinct CDR3 sequences, under 80% seen once. Trimming cost V 3 bases and J 9 bases, with 22 bases left between them. This CDR3 is 16 amino acids long. Per germline, CDR1 SGDLS and CDR2 YYNGEE. This chain joins TRBV9 and TRBJ2-1; D perhaps matches TRBD2 (6 bases). Sequenced material: blood. The sequence came from a man aged 30 to 39 in good health. The CDR3 sequence is CASSASGPKRFSEQFF. In DNA form, the CDR3 reads TGTGCCAGCAGCGCAAGCGGGCCCAAGAGATTCAGTGAGCAGTTCTTC.